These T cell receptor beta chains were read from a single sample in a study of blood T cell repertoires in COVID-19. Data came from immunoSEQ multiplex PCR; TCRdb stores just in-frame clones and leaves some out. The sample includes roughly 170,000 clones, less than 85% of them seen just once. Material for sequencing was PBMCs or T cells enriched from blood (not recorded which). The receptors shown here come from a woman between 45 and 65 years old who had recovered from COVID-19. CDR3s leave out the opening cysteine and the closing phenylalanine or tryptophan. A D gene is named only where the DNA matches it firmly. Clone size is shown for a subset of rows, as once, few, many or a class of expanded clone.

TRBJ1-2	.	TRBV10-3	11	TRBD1	AISPGGNYGYT
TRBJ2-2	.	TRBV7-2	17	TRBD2	ASSASGLAGGANTGELF
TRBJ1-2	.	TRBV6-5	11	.	ASSQYQGYGYT
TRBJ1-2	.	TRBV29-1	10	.	SATTGPYGYT
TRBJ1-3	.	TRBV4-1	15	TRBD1	ASSPNLQGRLGNTIY
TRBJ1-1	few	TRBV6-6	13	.	ASSFSGNRDTEAF
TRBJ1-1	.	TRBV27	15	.	ASSLGIGPPGNTEAF
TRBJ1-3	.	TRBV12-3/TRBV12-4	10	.	ASSPFLNTIY
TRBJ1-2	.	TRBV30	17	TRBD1	AWSSESGTGGRFSNGYT
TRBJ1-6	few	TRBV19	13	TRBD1	ASSISQGDYSPLH
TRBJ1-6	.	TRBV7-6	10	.	ASSLAGSPLH
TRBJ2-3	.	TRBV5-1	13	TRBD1	ASSPGQGSTDTQY
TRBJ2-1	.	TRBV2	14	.	ASGVQTRRAYNEQF
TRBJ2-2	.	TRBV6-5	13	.	ASIVELRGTGELF
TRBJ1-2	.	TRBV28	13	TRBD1	ASRKLDRGRSGYT
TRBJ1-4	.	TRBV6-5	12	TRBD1	ASSWGQLTGKLF
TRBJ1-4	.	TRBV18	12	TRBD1	ASSPDRGGEKLF
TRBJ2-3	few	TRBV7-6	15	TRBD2	ASSKRGLAGDTDTQY
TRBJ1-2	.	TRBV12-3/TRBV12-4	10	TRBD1	ASSSGGYGYT
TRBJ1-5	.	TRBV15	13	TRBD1	ATSRTGTGNQPQH
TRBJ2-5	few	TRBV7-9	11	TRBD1	ASSQDRAETQY
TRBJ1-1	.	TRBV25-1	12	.	ASSDRRKNTEAF
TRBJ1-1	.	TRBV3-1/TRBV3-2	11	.	ASRRSPNTEAF
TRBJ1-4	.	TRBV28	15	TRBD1	ASSPGTGRAENEKLF
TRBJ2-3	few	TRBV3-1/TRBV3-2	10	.	ASRGWGGAQY
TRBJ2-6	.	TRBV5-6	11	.	ASRGTGANVLT
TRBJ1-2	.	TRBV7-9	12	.	ASSLGQASYGYT
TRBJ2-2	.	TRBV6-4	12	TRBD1	ASSEQGATGELF
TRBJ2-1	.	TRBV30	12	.	AWSEHNSYNEQF
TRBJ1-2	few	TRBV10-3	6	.	AISGYT
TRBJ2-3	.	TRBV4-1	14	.	ASSARQRVFTDTQY
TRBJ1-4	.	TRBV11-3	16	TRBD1	ASSRTGGGFATNEKLF
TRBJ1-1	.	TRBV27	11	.	ASSFSPRAEAF
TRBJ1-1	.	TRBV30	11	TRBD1	ACMDRPRGTAF
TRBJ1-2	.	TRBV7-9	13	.	ASSLAPTENYGYT
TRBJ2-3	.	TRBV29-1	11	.	SVEGVPGLEQY
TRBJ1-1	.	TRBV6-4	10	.	ASGRGNTEAF
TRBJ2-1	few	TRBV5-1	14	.	ASSLRAGSTNNEQF
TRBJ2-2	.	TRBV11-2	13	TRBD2	ASSFAGANTGELF
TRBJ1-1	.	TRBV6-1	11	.	ASSDSMNTEAF
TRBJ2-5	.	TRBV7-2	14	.	ASSPGGTSRRETQY
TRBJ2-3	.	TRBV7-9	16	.	ASSPRPGRERLADTQY